This section outlines one TCR beta chain sequence together with its context. These data belong to a study of radiotherapy plus CTLA-4 blockade in lung cancer. In germline, CDR1 is LNHDA, CDR2 SQIVND (reference sequence). Trimming stripped 9 bases from V and 0 bases from J, with 10 bases between. The CDR3 totals 13 residues. The method was immunoSEQ multiplex PCR; TCRdb's version includes in-frame clones alone and lacks a portion of them. Found here are about 87,000 clones, around 87% of them singletons; the top ten hold over 15%. The chain couples TRBV19 to TRBJ2-3; the D is unclear. Sequenced here: peripheral blood, sampled from a patient treated with radiotherapy plus ipilimumab. This TCR derives from a human donor with non-small cell lung cancer that progressed on radiotherapy plus ipilimumab. Written as DNA, the CDR3 is TGTGCCAGCAGGAGCTATAGCACAGATACGCAGTATTTT. Its translation is CASRSYSTDTQYF.